The 20 T cell receptor beta chains reported below all come from one sample, sequenced in a study of T-cell reconstitution after alpha-beta-depleted transplantation in children. Unique molecular identifiers were incorporated during preparation of the TCRbeta library. TCRdb re-called the PCR reads through MiXCR, storing one row per CDR3 protein. The sample includes 500,000 to 650,000 distinct CDR3 sequences, around 10% of them seen just once. This specimen was PBMCs, mostly from graft donor cells, taken 180 days after TCRalphabeta/CD19-depleted stem cell transplant. The source of these receptors is a female patient aged 2-15 years who had a stem cell transplant for aplastic anemia, so the T cells may come from the graft donor.

This clonotype came up a few times. The CDR3 loop is CASSPYTRGTDTQYF. The CDR3 DNA sequence: TGTGCCAGCAGCCCCTATACCCGGGGCACAGATACGCAGTATTTT. The V call is TRBV5-6, the J call TRBJ2-3; no clear D. Germline CDR1 is SGHDT and CDR2 is YYEEEE. The ends were cut back, 4 bases at V and 1 base at J, with 13 bases in the middle. The CDR3 runs to 15 residues.

A few counts support this clonotype. The rearrangement joins TRBV11-1 to TRBJ2-2, with 14 bases matching TRBD2. The CDR3 contains 18 residues. Looked up from germline, CDR1 is SGHAT and CDR2 is FQDESV (reference sequence). V dropped 4 bases and J dropped 7; count of bases not matched to a gene: 11. The CDR3 region is CASSSRRLAGGKGGELFF. The DNA of the CDR3 is TGTGCCAGCAGCTCGAGACGACTAGCGGGAGGGAAAGGCGGGGAGCTGTTTTTT.

The rearrangement uses TRBV10-3 and TRBJ1-1; D remains ambiguous. CDR3 size: 14 residues. V lost 8 bases and J lost 2, with 15 bases in between. CDR1 is ENHRY, CDR2 SYGVKD, per germline. DNA of the CDR3: TGTGCCATCTGGGAGGGAGGGATTAACACTGAAGCTTTCTTT. The encoded protein is CAIWEGGINTEAFF.

The sample holds a few counts of this clonotype. The chain carries TRBV13 and TRBJ2-2; TRBD2 matches at 7 bases. Germline loops: CDR1 PRHDT, CDR2 FYEKMQ (reference sequence). V lost 2 bases to trimming and J lost 3 bases; unmatched junction nucleotides: 12. The CDR3 loop spans 18 amino acids. The CDR3: CASSLNPSGGGYTGELFF. The CDR3 DNA reads as TGTGCCAGCAGCTTAAACCCCTCCGGCGGGGGTTACACCGGGGAGCTGTTTTTT.

This clonotype came up a few times. The chain couples TRBV6-2 or TRBV6-3 to TRBJ2-7, with D perhaps assigned TRBD1 or TRBD2 (5 bases each). V was cut by 2 bases and J by 2 bases, with 13 bases left in between. Germline V gene lookup returns CDR1 MNHEY and CDR2 SVGEGT. This CDR3 has 15 residues. The CDR3 is CASSYNRDGTYEQYF. In DNA form, the CDR3 reads TGTGCCAGCAGTTACAATAGGGACGGTACCTACGAGCAGTACTTC.

This chain connects TRBV5-1 to TRBJ2-3; D gene uncertain. CDR3 length: 14 residues. The germline V gene encodes CDR1 SGHRS and CDR2 YFSETQ. Trimming shortened V by 4 bases and J by 1 base, and 10 bases separated the two germline ends. CDR3 nucleotides: TGCGCCAGCAGCGGAGCCAGAGGCACAGATACGCAGTATTTT. The encoded protein is CASSGARGTDTQYF. The variable domain in full, completed from reference TRBV5-1 and TRBJ2-3, reads KAGVTQTPRYLIKTRGQQVTLSCSPISGHRSVSWYQQTPGQGLQFLFEYFSETQRNKGNFPGRFSGRQFSNSRSEMNVSTLELGDSALYLCASSGARGTDTQYFGPGTRLTVL.

This clonotype was seen a few times. This sequence joins TRBV28 and TRBJ1-2; D unresolved. The V end was cut by 1 base, the J end by 8 bases, with 20 bases between. Per germline, CDR1 MDHEN and CDR2 SYDVKM. The CDR3 covers 16 residues. The CDR3 here is CASSLSWQPGPLGYTF. CDR3 bases: TGTGCCAGCAGTTTATCTTGGCAGCCGGGCCCCTTGGGCTACACCTTC.

This clonotype was observed a few times. The V and J genes are TRBV12-3 or TRBV12-4 and TRBJ1-4; D not certain. V lost 3 bases and J lost 8, with 13 bases in between. The length of the CDR3 is 14 residues. The CDR3 bases are TGTGCCAGCAGTTTGGACGGTCCGGGCGAAAAACTGTTTTTT. Protein sequence: CASSLDGPGEKLFF.

This clonotype was observed at least ten times. The chain employs TRBV12-3 or TRBV12-4 and TRBJ1-5; D not resolved. This CDR3 comprises 14 residues. The V end was cut by 7 bases, the J end by 7 bases, with 17 bases between. The CDR3 sequence: CASTPGGFSQPQHF. In DNA, the CDR3 is TGTGCCAGCACCCCGGGAGGGTTCAGCCAGCCCCAGCATTTT.

This clonotype was seen a handful of times. The CDR3 sequence: CASRTVGASSYEQYV. The CDR3 nucleotides read TGTGCCAGCAGGACGGTAGGGGCAAGCTCCTACGAGCAGTACGTC. This chain joins TRBV6-2 or TRBV6-3 and TRBJ2-7; perhaps TRBD1 as D (5 bases). Germline V gene lookup returns CDR1 MNHEY and CDR2 SVGEGT. V lost 6 bases and J 0 bases, leaving 15 bases between the germline ends. The CDR3 loop spans 15 amino acids.

This clonotype was seen at least ten times. V usage is TRBV10-3 and J usage is TRBJ2-3; D is possibly TRBD2 (6 bases). Per the germline V gene, CDR1 is ENHRY and CDR2 is SYGVKD. This CDR3 comprises 15 residues. V shed 5 bases and J shed 0 bases, with 12 bases lying between them. The DNA of the CDR3 is TGTGCCATCAGTTTAGCGGAAACTAGCACAGATACGCAGTATTTT. Its translation is CAISLAETSTDTQYF.

This clonotype was seen many times. V and J are TRBV9 and TRBJ2-5; D is unresolved. Germline V CDR1 and CDR2: SGDLS, YYNGEE. The CDR3 consists of 12 residues. V was clipped by 0 bases and J by 5 bases, with 5 bases between them. CDR3 sequence: CASSVGGETQYF. In nucleotides, the CDR3 is TGTGCCAGCAGCGTAGGTGGGGAGACCCAGTACTTC.

This clonotype has at least ten counts. V and J are TRBV7-2 and TRBJ2-2; TRBD2 aligns across 8 bases. The CDR3 spans 15 residues. V lost 7 bases to trimming and J lost 5 bases; unmatched junction nucleotides: 9. CDR1 and CDR2 from the germline V gene are SGHTA and FQGNSA. Here the CDR3 DNA reads TGTGCCAGCAACCTAGTGGCTAGCGGGACCGGGGAGCTGTTTTTT. Its protein is CASNLVASGTGELFF.

The table lists this clonotype with a few counts. This rearrangement joins TRBV5-5 to TRBJ2-2; D is unclear. V gave up 3 bases and J gave up 7 bases, with 7 bases separating them. The CDR3 loop spans 12 amino acids. Germline V gives CDR1 SGHKS, CDR2 YYEKEE (reference sequence). CDR3 nucleotides: TGTGCCAGCAGCTCCCCACGCGGGGAGCTGTTTTTT. The encoded protein is CASSSPRGELFF.

This chain connects TRBV4-1 to TRBJ1-3; TRBD1 agrees at 9 bases. The CDR3 runs to 18 residues. Per the germline V gene, CDR1 is MGHRA and CDR2 is YSYEKL. With 1 base clipped from V and 3 bases from J, the junction kept 10 bases outside the gene matches. The DNA of the CDR3 is TGCGCCAGCAGCCAAGTAAGACCAAGGGACAGGGATGGAAACACCATATATTTT. Translated: CASSQVRPRDRDGNTIYF.

The chain uses TRBV6-1 and TRBJ2-7; D unresolved. CDR3 length equals 16 residues. V lost 6 bases and J 1 base, leaving 19 bases between the germline ends. Germline V lookup: CDR1 MNHNS, CDR2 SASEGT. The CDR3 DNA reads TGTGCCAGCAGGGGCCACCTTACCCCCGCTTCCTACGAGCAGTACGTC. This gives the protein CASRGHLTPASYEQYV.

This clonotype was seen at least ten times. The chain recombines TRBV7-2 with TRBJ1-1; 10 bases are shared with TRBD1. V trimming: 6 bases; J trimming: 4 bases; junction bases outside the gene matches: 5. Germline V gives CDR1 SGHTA, CDR2 FQGNSA. CDR3 length equals 14 residues. CDR3 DNA sequence: TGTGCCAGCAGGACAGGGGGCTTGAGCACTGAAGCTTTCTTT. It encodes CASRTGGLSTEAFF.

Ten or more counts support this clonotype. The rearrangement uses TRBV3-1 and TRBJ1-2, with D tentatively TRBD1 (5 bases). V was trimmed by 4 bases and J by 8 bases, leaving 17 bases between them. Germline assignment: CDR1 LGHDT and CDR2 YNNKEL (reference sequence). This CDR3 is built from 14 residues. CDR3 residues: CASSRTGAEGGYTF. CDR3 nucleotide sequence: TGTGCCAGCAGCCGTACCGGGGCCGAAGGAGGCTACACCTTC.

This clonotype was observed a handful of times. The rearrangement uses TRBV7-9 and TRBJ2-2; a possible D gene is TRBD2 (6 bases). CDR1 SEHNR and CDR2 FQNEAQ come from the germline V gene (reference sequence). CDR3 length equals 17 residues. The V end lost 6 bases, the J end lost 0 bases, and 17 bases lay between the germline ends. CDR3 DNA: TGTGCCAGCAGGTACCGGGACTTACCCCCGAACACCGGGGAGCTGTTTTTT. Protein product: CASRYRDLPPNTGELFF.

This clonotype has only a few counts. The rearrangement uses TRBV7-2 and TRBJ2-2, with 7 positions matching TRBD1. V dropped 5 bases and J dropped 7; count of bases not matched to a gene: 7. Per germline, CDR1 SGHTA and CDR2 FQGNSA. This CDR3 is built from 14 residues. CDR3 region: CASSLGGRVGELFF. The CDR3 DNA follows: TGTGCCAGCAGCCTAGGGGGCCGGGTCGGGGAGCTGTTTTTT.